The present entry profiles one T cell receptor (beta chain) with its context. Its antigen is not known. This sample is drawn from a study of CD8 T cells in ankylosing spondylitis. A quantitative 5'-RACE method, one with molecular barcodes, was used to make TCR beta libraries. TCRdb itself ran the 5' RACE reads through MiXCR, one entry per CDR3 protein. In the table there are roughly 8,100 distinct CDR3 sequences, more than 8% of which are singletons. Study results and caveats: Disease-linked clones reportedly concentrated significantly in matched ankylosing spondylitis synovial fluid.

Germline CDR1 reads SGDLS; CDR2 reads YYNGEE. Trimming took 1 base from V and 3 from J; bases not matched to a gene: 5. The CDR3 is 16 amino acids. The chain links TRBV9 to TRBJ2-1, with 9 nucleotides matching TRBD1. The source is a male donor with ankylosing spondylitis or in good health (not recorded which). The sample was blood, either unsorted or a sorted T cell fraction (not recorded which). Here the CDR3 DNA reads TGTGCCAGCAGCGTATCGACAGGGGGGATCTACAATGAGCAGTTCTTC. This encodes CASSVSTGGIYNEQFF. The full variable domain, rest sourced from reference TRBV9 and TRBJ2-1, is DSGVTQTPKHLITATGQRVTLRCSPRSGDLSVYWYQQSLDQGLQFLIQYYNGEERAKGNILERFSAQQFPDLHSELNLSSLELGDSALYFCASSVSTGGIYNEQFFGPGTRLTVL.